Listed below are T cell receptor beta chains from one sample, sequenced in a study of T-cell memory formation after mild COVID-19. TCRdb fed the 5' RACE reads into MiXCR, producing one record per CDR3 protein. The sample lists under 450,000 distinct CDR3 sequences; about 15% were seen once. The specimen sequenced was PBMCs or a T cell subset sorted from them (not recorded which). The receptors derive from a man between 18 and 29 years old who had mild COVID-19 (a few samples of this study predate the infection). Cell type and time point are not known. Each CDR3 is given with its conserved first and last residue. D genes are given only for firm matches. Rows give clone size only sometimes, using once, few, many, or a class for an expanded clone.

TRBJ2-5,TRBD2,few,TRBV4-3,CASSQDFRGGDQETQYF,TGCGCCAGCAGCCAAGATTTTCGCGGGGGGGACCAAGAGACCCAGTACTTC
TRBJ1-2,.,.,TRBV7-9,CASSLELRGRLQGYTF,TGTGCCAGCAGCTTAGAGTTACGGGGGCGCCTACAGGGCTACACCTTC
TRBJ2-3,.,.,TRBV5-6,CASSGVETTDTQYF,TGTGCCAGCAGCGGCGTGGAGACCACAGATACGCAGTATTTT
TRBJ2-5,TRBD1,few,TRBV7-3,CASSPSWDRGQETQYF,TGTGCCAGCAGCCCGAGCTGGGACAGGGGACAAGAGACCCAGTACTTC
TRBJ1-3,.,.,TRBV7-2,CASSFLRGSGNTIYF,TGTGCCAGCAGCTTCCTAAGAGGGTCTGGAAACACCATATATTTT
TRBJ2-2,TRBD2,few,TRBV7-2,CASSLAWGGGHTGELFF,TGTGCCAGCAGCTTAGCTTGGGGCGGGGGTCACACCGGGGAGCTGTTTTTT
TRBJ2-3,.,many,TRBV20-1,CSASRDTQYF,TGCAGTGCTAGCAGAGATACGCAGTATTTT
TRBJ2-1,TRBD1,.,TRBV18,CASSPARGSNEQFF,TGTGCCAGCTCACCCGCCAGGGGGTCCAATGAGCAGTTCTTC
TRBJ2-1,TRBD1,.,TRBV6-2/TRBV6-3,CASSNDRGKQFF,TGTGCCAGCAGTAACGACAGGGGAAAGCAGTTCTTC
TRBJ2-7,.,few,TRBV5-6,CASSPHGWGKVLYEQYF,TGTGCCAGCAGCCCCCATGGGTGGGGGAAGGTTCTCTACGAGCAGTACTTC
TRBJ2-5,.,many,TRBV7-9,CASGISGETQYF,TGTGCCAGCGGGATCAGCGGGGAGACCCAGTACTTC
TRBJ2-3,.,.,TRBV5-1,CASSFRGRATDTQYF,TGCGCCAGCAGCTTCCGGGGCCGGGCCACAGATACGCAGTATTTT
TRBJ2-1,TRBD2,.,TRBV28,CASRMGGSRNEQFF,TGTGCCAGCAGGATGGGAGGGAGTCGGAATGAGCAGTTCTTC
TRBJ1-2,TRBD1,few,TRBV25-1,CASTRDRGHGYTF,TGTGCCAGCACTAGGGACAGGGGGCACGGCTACACCTTC
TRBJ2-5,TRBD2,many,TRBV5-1,CASSLAGLAKETQYF,TGCGCCAGCAGCTTGGCTGGACTAGCAAAAGAGACCCAGTACTTC
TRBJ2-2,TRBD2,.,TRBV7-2,CASSPTGTSGGAYGELFF,TGTGCCAGCAGCCCCACCGGGACTAGCGGGGGGGCCTACGGGGAGCTGTTTTTT
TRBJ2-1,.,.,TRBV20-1,CSYGYNEQFF,TGCAGCTACGGGTACAATGAGCAGTTCTTC
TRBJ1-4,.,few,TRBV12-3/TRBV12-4,CASSLVEFSNEKLFF,TGTGCCAGCAGTTTAGTGGAATTTTCTAATGAAAAACTGTTTTTT
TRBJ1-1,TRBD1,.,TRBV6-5,CASSYFTGQTNTEAFF,TGTGCCAGCAGTTACTTCACGGGACAGACGAACACTGAAGCTTTCTTT
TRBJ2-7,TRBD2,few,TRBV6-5,CASSSQTSGGHYEQYF,TGTGCCAGCAGTAGCCAGACTAGCGGGGGGCACTACGAGCAGTACTTC
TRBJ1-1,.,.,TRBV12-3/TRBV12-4,CASSLPPGSEAFF,TGTGCCAGCAGTCTCCCACCGGGGTCCGAAGCTTTCTTT
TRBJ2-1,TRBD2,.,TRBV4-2,CASSQVGGGPDNEQFF,TGTGCCAGCAGCCAAGTCGGGGGGGGGCCCGACAATGAGCAGTTCTTC
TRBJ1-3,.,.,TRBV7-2,CASSLAAGDHGNTIYF,TGTGCCAGCAGCTTAGCGGCAGGGGATCATGGAAACACCATATATTTT
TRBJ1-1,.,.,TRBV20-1,CSARLGNTEAFF,TGCAGTGCTAGGCTCGGTAACACTGAAGCTTTCTTT
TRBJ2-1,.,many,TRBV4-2,CASSPDYSYNEQFF,TGTGCCAGCAGCCCGGACTACTCCTACAATGAGCAGTTCTTC
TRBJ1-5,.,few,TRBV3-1,CASSQEGRQPQHF,TGTGCCAGCAGCCAAGAGGGGAGGCAGCCCCAGCATTTT
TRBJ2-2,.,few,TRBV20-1,CSASATDANTGELFF,TGCAGTGCTAGTGCGACGGACGCGAACACCGGGGAGCTGTTTTTT
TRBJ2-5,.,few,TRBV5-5,CASSLGWEVLGTQYF,TGTGCCAGCAGCCTTGGTTGGGAGGTATTGGGGACCCAGTACTTC
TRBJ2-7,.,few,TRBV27,CASSMGPDYEQYF,TGTGCCAGCAGTATGGGACCAGACTACGAGCAGTACTTC
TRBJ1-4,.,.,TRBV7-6,CASSLAGGRVELFF,TGTGCCAGCAGCTTAGCGGGGGGCAGGGTGGAACTGTTTTTT
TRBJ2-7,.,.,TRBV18,CASSPGDYEQYF,TGTGCCAGCTCACCAGGGGACTACGAGCAGTACTTC
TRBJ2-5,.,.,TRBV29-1,CSVEGGSNMETQYF,TGCAGCGTTGAAGGAGGCAGCAATATGGAGACCCAGTACTTC
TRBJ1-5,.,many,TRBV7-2,CASSLWGDSNQPQHF,TGTGCCAGCAGCTTGTGGGGGGATAGCAATCAGCCCCAGCATTTT
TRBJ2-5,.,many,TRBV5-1,CASSLEVSAAQYF,TGCGCCAGCAGCTTGGAGGTTTCTGCGGCCCAGTACTTC
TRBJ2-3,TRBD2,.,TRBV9,CASSAPGLAVSTQYF,TGTGCCAGCAGCGCTCCGGGACTAGCAGTGAGTACGCAGTATTTT